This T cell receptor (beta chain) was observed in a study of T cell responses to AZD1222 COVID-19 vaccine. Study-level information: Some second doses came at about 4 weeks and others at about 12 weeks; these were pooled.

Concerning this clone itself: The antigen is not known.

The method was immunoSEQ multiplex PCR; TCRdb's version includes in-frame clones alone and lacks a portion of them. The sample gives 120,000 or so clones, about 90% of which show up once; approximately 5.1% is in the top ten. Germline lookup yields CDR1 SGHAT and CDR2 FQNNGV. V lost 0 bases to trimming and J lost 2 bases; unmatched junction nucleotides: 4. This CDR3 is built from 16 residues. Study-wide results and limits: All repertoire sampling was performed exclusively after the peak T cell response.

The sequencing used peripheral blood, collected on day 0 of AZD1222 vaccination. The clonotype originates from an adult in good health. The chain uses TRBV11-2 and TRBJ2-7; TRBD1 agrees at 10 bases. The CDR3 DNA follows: TGTGCCAGCAGCTTAGATAGGACAGGGGGGGCCTACGAGCAGTACTTC. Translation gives CASSLDRTGGAYEQYF.